Sequencing of this T cell receptor (beta chain) was carried out in a study of blood T cell repertoires in COVID-19. Germline V CDR1 and CDR2: MNHNS, SASEGT. Losses at the gene ends were 3 bases for V and 4 bases for J; bases not matched to a gene: 4. The CDR3 contains 14 residues. Repertoires were generated with immunoSEQ multiplex PCR, while TCRdb's copy carries only in-frame clones and drops some. Of about 100,000 clones listed, around 90% are singletons. The chain carries TRBV6-1 and TRBJ2-3; 7 nucleotides align to TRBD1. Sequenced sample: peripheral blood. The source is a man between 65 and 85 years old with acute or convalescent COVID-19. CDR3 region: CASSERQGPDTQYF. CDR3 nucleotides: TGTGCCAGCAGTGAGAGACAGGGACCAGATACGCAGTATTTT.